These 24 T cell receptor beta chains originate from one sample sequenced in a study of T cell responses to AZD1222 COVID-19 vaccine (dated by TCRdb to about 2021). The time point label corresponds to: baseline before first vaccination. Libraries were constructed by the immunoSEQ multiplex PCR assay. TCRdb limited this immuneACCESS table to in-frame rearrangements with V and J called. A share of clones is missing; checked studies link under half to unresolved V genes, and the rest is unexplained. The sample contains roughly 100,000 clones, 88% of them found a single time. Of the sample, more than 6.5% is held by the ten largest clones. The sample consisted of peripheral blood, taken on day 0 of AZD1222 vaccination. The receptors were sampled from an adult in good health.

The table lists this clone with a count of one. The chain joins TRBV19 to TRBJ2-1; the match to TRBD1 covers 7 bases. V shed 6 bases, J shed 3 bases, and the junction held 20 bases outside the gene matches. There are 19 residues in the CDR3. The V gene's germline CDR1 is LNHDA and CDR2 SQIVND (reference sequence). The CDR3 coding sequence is TGTGCCAGTAGGGGGACAGTTCCTGACCCGAAATTTGTCTACAATGAGCAGTTCTTC. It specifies CASRGTVPDPKFVYNEQFF.

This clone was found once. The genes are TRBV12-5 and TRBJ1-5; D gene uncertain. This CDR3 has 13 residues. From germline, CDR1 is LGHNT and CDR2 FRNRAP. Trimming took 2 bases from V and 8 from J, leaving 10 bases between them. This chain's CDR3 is CASGLTGLKPQHF. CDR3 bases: TGTGCTAGTGGTTTGACCGGACTGAAGCCCCAGCATTTT.

The CDR3 bases are TGCAGCGTTGGGTCCACGGCTAACACTGAAGCTTTCTTT. The encoded protein is CSVGSTANTEAFF. This chain links TRBV29-1 with TRBJ1-1, with D unclear. This CDR3 spans 13 amino acids. Germline V gives CDR1 SQVTM, CDR2 ANQGSEA. Trimming removed 4 bases from V and 2 bases from J, with 11 bases in between.

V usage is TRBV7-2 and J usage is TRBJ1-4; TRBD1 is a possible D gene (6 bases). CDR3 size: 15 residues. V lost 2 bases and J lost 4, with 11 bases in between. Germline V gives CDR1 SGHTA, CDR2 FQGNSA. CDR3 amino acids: CASSLTGLVNEKLFF. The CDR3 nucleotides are TGTGCCAGCAGCTTAACAGGGCTCGTTAATGAAAAACTGTTTTTT.

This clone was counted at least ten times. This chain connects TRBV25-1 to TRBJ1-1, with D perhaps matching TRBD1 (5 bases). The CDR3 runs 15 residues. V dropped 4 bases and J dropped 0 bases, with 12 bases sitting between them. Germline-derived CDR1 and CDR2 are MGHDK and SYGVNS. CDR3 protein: CASSGDRPMNTEAFF. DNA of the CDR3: TGTGCCAGCAGTGGGGACCGTCCGATGAACACTGAAGCTTTCTTT.

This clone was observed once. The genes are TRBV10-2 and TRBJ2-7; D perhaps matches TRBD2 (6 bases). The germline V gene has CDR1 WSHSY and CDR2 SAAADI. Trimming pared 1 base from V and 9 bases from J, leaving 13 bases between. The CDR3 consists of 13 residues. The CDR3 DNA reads TGCGCCAGCAGTGAGTGGGGCGGGAAATGGCAGTACTTC. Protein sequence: CASSEWGGKWQYF.

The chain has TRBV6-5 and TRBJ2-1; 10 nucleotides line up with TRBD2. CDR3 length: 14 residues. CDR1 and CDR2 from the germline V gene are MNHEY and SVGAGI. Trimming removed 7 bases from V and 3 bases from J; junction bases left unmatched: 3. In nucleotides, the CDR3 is TGTGCCAGCACACTAGCGGGGTTCTACAATGAGCAGTTCTTC. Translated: CASTLAGFYNEQFF.

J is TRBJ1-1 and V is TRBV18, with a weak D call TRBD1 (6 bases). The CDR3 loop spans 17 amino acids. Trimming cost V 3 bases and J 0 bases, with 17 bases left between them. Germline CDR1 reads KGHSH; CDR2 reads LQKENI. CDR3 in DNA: TGTGCCAGCTCACCCGGGGCAGGGGCCAACATGAACACTGAAGCTTTCTTT. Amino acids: CASSPGAGANMNTEAFF. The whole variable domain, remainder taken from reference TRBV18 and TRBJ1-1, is NAGVMQNPRHLVRRRGQEARLRCSPMKGHSHVYWYRQLPEEGLKFMVYLQKENIIDESGMPKERFSAEFPKEGPSILRIQQVVRGDSAAYFCASSPGAGANMNTEAFFGQGTRLTVV.

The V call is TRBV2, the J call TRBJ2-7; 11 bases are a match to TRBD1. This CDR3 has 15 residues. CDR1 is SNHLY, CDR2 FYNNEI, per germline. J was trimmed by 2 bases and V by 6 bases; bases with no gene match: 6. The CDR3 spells CASRAGTGGTYEQYF. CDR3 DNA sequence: TGTGCCAGCAGGGCCGGGACAGGGGGTACCTACGAGCAGTACTTC.

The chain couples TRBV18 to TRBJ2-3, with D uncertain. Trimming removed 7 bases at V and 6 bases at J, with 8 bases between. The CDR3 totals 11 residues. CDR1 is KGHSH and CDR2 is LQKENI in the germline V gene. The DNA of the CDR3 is TGTGCCAGCTTGTCGGAGGATACGCAGTATTTT. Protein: CASLSEDTQYF.

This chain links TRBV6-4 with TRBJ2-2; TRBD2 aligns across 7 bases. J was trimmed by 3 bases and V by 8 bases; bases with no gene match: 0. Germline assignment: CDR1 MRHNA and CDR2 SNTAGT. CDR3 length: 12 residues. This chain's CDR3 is CASGLDTGELFF. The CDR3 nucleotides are TGTGCCAGCGGACTAGACACCGGGGAGCTGTTTTTT.

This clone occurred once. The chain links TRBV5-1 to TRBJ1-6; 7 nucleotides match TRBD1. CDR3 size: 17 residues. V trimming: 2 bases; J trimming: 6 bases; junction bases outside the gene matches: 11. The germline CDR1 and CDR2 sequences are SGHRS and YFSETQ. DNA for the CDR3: TGCGCCAGCAGCTTAGCGTCCGGACAGGTCGGTAATTCACCCCTCCACTTT. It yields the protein CASSLASGQVGNSPLHF.

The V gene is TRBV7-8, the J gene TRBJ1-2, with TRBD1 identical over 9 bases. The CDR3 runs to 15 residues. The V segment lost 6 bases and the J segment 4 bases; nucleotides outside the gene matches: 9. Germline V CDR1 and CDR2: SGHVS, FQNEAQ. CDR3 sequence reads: CASRPGTGTSYGYTF. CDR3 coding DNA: TGTGCCAGCAGACCAGGGACAGGGACCTCCTATGGCTACACCTTC.

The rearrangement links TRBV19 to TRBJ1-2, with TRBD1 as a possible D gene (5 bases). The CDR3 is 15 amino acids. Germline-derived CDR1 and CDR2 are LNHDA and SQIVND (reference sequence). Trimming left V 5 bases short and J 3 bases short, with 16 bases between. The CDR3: CASSEDKGRYYGYTF. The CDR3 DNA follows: TGTGCCAGTAGTGAGGACAAAGGGCGATACTATGGCTACACCTTC.

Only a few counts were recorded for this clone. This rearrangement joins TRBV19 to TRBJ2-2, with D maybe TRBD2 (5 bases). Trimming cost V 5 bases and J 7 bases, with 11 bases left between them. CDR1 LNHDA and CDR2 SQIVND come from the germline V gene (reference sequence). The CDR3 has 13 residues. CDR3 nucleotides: TGTGCCAGTAGTTGGTACGGGAACGGGGAGCTGTTTTTT. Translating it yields CASSWYGNGELFF.

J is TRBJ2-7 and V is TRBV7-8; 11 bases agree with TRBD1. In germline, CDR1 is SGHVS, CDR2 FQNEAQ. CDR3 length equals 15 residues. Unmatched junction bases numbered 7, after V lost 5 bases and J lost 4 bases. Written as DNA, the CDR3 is TGTGCCAGCAGCACCCGGACAGGGGGCGCTTACGAGCAGTACTTC. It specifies CASSTRTGGAYEQYF.

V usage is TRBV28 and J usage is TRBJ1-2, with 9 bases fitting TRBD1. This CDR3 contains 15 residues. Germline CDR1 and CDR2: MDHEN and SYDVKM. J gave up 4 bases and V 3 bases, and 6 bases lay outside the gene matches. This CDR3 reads CASSFGDRDFYGYTF. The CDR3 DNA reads TGTGCCAGCAGTTTTGGGGACAGGGATTTCTATGGCTACACCTTC.

The CDR3, as DNA: TGTGCCAGCAGCCAAGAGGAGGGGGCGGGGGCCAACGTCCTGACTTTC. It translates to CASSQEEGAGANVLTF. The rearrangement uses TRBV4-2 and TRBJ2-6; weak D call: TRBD1 (7 bases). Trimming removed 0 bases from V and 4 bases from J, with 10 bases in between. CDR3 size: 16 residues. Germline values: CDR1 LGHNA, CDR2 YNFKEQ.

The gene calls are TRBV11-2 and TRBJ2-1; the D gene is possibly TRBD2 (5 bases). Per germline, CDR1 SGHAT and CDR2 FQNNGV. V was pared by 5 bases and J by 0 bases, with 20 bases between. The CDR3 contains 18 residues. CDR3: CASSVGGTVQSSYNEQFF. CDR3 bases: TGTGCCAGCAGCGTCGGAGGAACGGTACAGAGCTCCTACAATGAGCAGTTCTTC.

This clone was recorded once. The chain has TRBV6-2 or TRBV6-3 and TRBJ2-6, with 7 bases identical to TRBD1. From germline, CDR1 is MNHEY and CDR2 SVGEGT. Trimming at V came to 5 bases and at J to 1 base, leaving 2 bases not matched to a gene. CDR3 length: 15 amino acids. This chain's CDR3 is CASSTRGSGANVLTF. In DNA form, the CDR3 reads TGTGCCAGCAGTACCAGGGGGTCTGGGGCCAACGTCCTGACTTTC.

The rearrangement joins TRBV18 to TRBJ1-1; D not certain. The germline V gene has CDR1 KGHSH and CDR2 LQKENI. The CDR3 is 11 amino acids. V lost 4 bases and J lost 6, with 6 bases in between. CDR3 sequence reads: CASSRESEAFF. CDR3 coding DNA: TGTGCCAGCTCACGGGAGTCTGAAGCTTTCTTT.

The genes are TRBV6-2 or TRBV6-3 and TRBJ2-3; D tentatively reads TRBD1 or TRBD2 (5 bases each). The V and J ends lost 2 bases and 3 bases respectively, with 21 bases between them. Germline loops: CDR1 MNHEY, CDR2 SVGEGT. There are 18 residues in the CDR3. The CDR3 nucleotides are TGTGCCAGCAGTTACGGACTCTTCGGGATCAAGGGGACAGATACGCAGTATTTT. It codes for CASSYGLFGIKGTDTQYF.

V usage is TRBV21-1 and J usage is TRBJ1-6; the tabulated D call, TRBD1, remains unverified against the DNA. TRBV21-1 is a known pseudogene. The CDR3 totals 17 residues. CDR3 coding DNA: TGTGCCAGCAGCAAAGCATTACAGGGTTCCTATAATTCACCCCTCCACTTT. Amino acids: CASSKALQGSYNSPLHF.

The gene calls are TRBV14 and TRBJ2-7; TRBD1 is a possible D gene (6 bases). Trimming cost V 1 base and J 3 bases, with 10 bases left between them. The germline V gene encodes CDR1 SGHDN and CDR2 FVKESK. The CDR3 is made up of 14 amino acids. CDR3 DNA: TGTGCCAGCAGCCAAGTCGGGACAATCTACGAGCAGTACTTC. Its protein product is CASSQVGTIYEQYF.